These 30 T cell receptor beta chains were sequenced from one sample in a study of cytomegalovirus exposure and HLA in healthy donors. The primer mix had 60 Vbeta and 13 Jbeta primers. Assay used: immunoSEQ multiplex PCR; TCRdb lists only in-frame clones, some missing. The top ten hold roughly 4% of the sample, which has approximately 120,000 clones, approximately 80% seen once. Sample: PBMCs. These receptors came from a man aged 35 to 55 in good health and CMV-seronegative.

The chain links TRBV19 to TRBJ1-2, with TRBD1 identical over 7 bases. Per the germline V gene, CDR1 is LNHDA and CDR2 is SQIVND (reference sequence). Trimming cost V 3 bases and J 6 bases; bases outside gene matches: 10. The CDR3 contains 15 residues. DNA for the CDR3: TGTGCCAGTAGTATCCCCCCGACAGGGCTTAATGGCTACACCTTC. It encodes CASSIPPTGLNGYTF.

The gene calls are TRBV6-5 and TRBJ1-6; 7 bases are a match to TRBD1. The J segment lost 8 bases and the V segment lost 5 bases, leaving 9 bases of the junction unmatched. This CDR3 has 15 residues. CDR1 MNHEY and CDR2 SVGAGI come from the germline V gene. CDR3 residues: CASSGLDRDDSPLHF. CDR3 DNA sequence: TGTGCCAGCAGTGGACTCGACAGGGACGATTCACCCCTCCACTTT.

V gene TRBV7-8 combines with J gene TRBJ1-5, with 7 bases matching TRBD1. The CDR3 is 16 amino acids. With V trimmed by 1 base and J by 5 bases, 8 bases remained unmatched. Germline CDR1 SGHVS, CDR2 FQNEAQ. The CDR3 spells CASSLEQGLSDQPQHF. The CDR3 nucleotides are TGTGCCAGCAGCTTAGAACAGGGGTTATCCGATCAGCCCCAGCATTTT.

This chain uses TRBV6-1 with TRBJ2-6, with 8 positions matching TRBD1. The V gene end was trimmed by 4 bases and the J gene end by 2 bases; junction bases not matched to a gene: 1. The germline CDR1 and CDR2 sequences are MNHNS and SASEGT. The CDR3 has 15 amino acids. In DNA, the CDR3 is TGTGCCAGCAGTGGGACAGGGACTGGGGCCAACGTCCTGACTTTC. It specifies CASSGTGTGANVLTF.

In DNA form, the CDR3 reads TGCGCCAGCAGCTTACAGGGTGGTGCGGATGGCTACACCTTC. It translates to CASSLQGGADGYTF. The chain links TRBV5-1 to TRBJ1-2, with D maybe TRBD1 (6 bases). Per the germline V gene, CDR1 is SGHRS and CDR2 is YFSETQ. The V and J ends lost 2 bases and 6 bases respectively, with 14 bases between them. The CDR3 covers 14 residues.

The rearrangement links TRBV7-9 to TRBJ1-2, with D maybe TRBD1 (5 bases). Germline V gene sequence: CDR1 SEHNR, CDR2 FQNEAQ (reference sequence). CDR3 length equals 14 residues. Trimming removed 3 bases from V and 8 bases from J, with 16 bases in between. The CDR3 loop reads CASSLRGVVEGYTF. DNA for the CDR3: TGTGCCAGCAGCTTGCGGGGGGTAGTGGAAGGCTACACCTTC.

This chain uses TRBV30 with TRBJ1-1, with D perhaps matching TRBD1 (6 bases). Trimming shortened V by 1 base and J by 6 bases, and 21 bases separated the two germline ends. The CDR3 spans 16 residues. The V gene's germline CDR1 is GTSNPN and CDR2 SVGIG (reference sequence). The CDR3, as DNA: TGTGCCTGGAGTGATTATTTTTGGGACACGGGCGCTGAAGCTTTCTTT. Encoded protein: CAWSDYFWDTGAEAFF.

This chain connects TRBV18 to TRBJ2-5; tentatively, D is TRBD2 (6 bases). V gave up 3 bases and J gave up 4 bases, with 18 bases separating them. From germline, CDR1 is KGHSH and CDR2 LQKENI. CDR3 length: 16 residues. The CDR3 bases are TGTGCCAGCTCACCCCCAATGGGGGGTTCCACAGAGACCCAGTACTTC. Translating it yields CASSPPMGGSTETQYF.

The chain couples TRBV5-6 to TRBJ1-2; no reliable D call. The V gene lost 2 bases and the J gene lost 2 bases, with 7 bases spanning the gap. The CDR3 length is 13 residues. The germline CDR1 and CDR2 sequences are SGHDT and YYEEEE. The DNA for the CDR3 is TGTGCCAGCAGCTTCACAACGAACTATGGCTACACCTTC. It yields the protein CASSFTTNYGYTF.

This clone was seen once. V is TRBV9 and J is TRBJ2-5; 9 nucleotides align to TRBD2. The CDR3 covers 15 residues. Germline V gene lookup returns CDR1 SGDLS and CDR2 YYNGEE. J gave up 2 bases and V 2 bases, and 4 bases lay outside the gene matches. This chain's CDR3 is CASSVGGGVQETQYF. As DNA, the CDR3 is TGTGCCAGCAGCGTTGGCGGGGGGGTGCAAGAGACCCAGTACTTC. Supplemented by reference TRBV9 and TRBJ2-5, the full variable domain reads DSGVTQTPKHLITATGQRVTLRCSPRSGDLSVYWYQQSLDQGLQFLIQYYNGEERAKGNILERFSAQQFPDLHSELNLSSLELGDSALYFCASSVGGGVQETQYFGPGTRLLVL.

J is TRBJ2-7 and V is TRBV6-5; 8 positions agree with TRBD1. CDR1 and CDR2 from the germline V gene are MNHEY and SVGAGI. This CDR3 is 13 amino acids long. Germline trimming cut 4 bases from V and 7 bases from J; bases unmatched to any gene: 6. CDR3 amino acids: CASSWTGLGEQYF. The CDR3 nucleotides are TGTGCCAGCAGTTGGACAGGGCTAGGGGAGCAGTACTTC.

This chain connects TRBV11-1 to TRBJ2-1, with D tentatively TRBD2 (6 bases). The CDR3 sequence is 14 residues long. Germline CDR1 is SGHAT and CDR2 is FQDESV (reference sequence). Deletions cut 3 bases from V and 6 bases from J, with 12 bases between. The CDR3 sequence: CASSFGSPGNEQFF. Here the CDR3 DNA reads TGTGCCAGCAGCTTCGGGAGTCCCGGCAATGAGCAGTTCTTC.

The chain carries TRBV18 and TRBJ1-1; TRBD1 aligns across 7 bases. The germline CDR1 and CDR2 sequences are KGHSH and LQKENI. V dropped 1 base and J dropped 4; count of bases not matched to a gene: 12. The CDR3 spans 17 residues. DNA for the CDR3: TGTGCCAGCTCACCACTAGGTTTTGGAGCAGGGGGCACTGAAGCTTTCTTT. As protein: CASSPLGFGAGGTEAFF.

The J gene is TRBJ2-5, the V gene TRBV7-9; D is uncertain. CDR3 size: 12 residues. Deletions cut 3 bases from V and 4 bases from J, with 6 bases between. Germline CDR1 SEHNR, CDR2 FQNEAQ (reference sequence). Here the CDR3 reads CASSFIVETQYF. DNA of the CDR3: TGTGCCAGCAGCTTTATAGTAGAGACCCAGTACTTC.

The chain uses TRBV5-1 and TRBJ1-5, with TRBD1 identical over 8 bases. Germline V gene lookup returns CDR1 SGHRS and CDR2 YFSETQ. This CDR3 spans 17 amino acids. Losses at the gene ends were 0 bases for V and 2 bases for J; bases not matched to a gene: 7. The chain's CDR3 is CASSLEPPGQGNQPQHF. CDR3 DNA sequence: TGCGCCAGCAGCTTGGAACCTCCGGGACAGGGCAATCAGCCCCAGCATTTT.

V is TRBV7-9 and J is TRBJ1-1, with 8 bases matching TRBD1. The CDR3 loop spans 12 amino acids. V lost 5 bases to trimming and J lost 5 bases; unmatched junction nucleotides: 1. From germline, CDR1 is SEHNR and CDR2 FQNEAQ (reference sequence). The CDR3 here is CASSQGATEAFF. As DNA, the CDR3 is TGTGCCAGCAGCCAGGGGGCGACTGAAGCTTTCTTT. Full variable domain (outside the CDR3, taken from reference TRBV7-9 and TRBJ1-1): DTGVSQNPRHKITKRGQNVTFRCDPISEHNRLYWYRQTLGQGPEFLTYFQNEAQLEKSRLLSDRFSAERPKGSFSTLEIQRTEQGDSAMYLCASSQGATEAFFGQGTRLTVV.

The genes are TRBV7-6 and TRBJ1-1; maybe TRBD1 (6 bases). The CDR3 spans 16 residues. In germline, CDR1 is SGHVS, CDR2 FNYEAQ. V shed 3 bases and J shed 6 bases, with 20 bases lying between them. The CDR3 nucleotides are TGTGCCAGCAGCTTTGCCCGGGGACACGATCTCGCTGAAGCTTTCTTT. Translating gives CASSFARGHDLAEAFF.

The chain carries TRBV6-6 and TRBJ1-2, with a weak D call TRBD1 (5 bases). Germline values: CDR1 MNHNY, CDR2 SVGAGI (reference sequence). V lost 6 bases, J lost 7 bases, and 18 bases lay in between. This CDR3 contains 14 residues. CDR3 loop: CASSLDISGGGYTF. The CDR3 DNA sequence: TGTGCCAGCAGCCTGGACATCTCGGGGGGTGGCTACACCTTC.

This clone has just a few counts. The chain employs TRBV7-9 and TRBJ2-2, with TRBD2 identical over 7 bases. After removal of 1 base from V and 4 bases from J, the junction contained 6 bases not matched to a gene. Per germline, CDR1 SEHNR and CDR2 FQNEAQ (reference sequence). CDR3 length: 16 residues. CDR3 DNA: TGTGCCAGCAGCTTAGAGCGGCGGGGGATCACCGGGGAGCTGTTTTTT. Its protein is CASSLERRGITGELFF.

This clone was observed a handful of times. The J gene is TRBJ2-7, the V gene TRBV4-2; 9 nucleotides align to TRBD1. CDR1 is LGHNA and CDR2 is YNFKEQ in the germline V gene. Trimming removed 0 bases from V and 2 bases from J; junction bases left unmatched: 5. The CDR3 is made up of 16 amino acids. Here the CDR3 reads CASSQESTGGTYEQYF. The CDR3 nucleotides are TGTGCCAGCAGCCAAGAATCGACAGGGGGGACCTACGAGCAGTACTTC.

As DNA, the CDR3 is TGCAGCGGACGACAGGGGAACTACGAGCAGTACTTC. Amino acid sequence: CSGRQGNYEQYF. This chain joins TRBV29-1 and TRBJ2-7; 8 nucleotides align to TRBD1. Trimming removed 7 bases from V and 3 bases from J; junction bases left unmatched: 5. Germline CDR1 and CDR2: SQVTM and ANQGSEA. The CDR3 runs to 12 residues.

The gene calls are TRBV15 and TRBJ2-7; D remains ambiguous. Germline CDR1 is LNHNV and CDR2 is YYDKDF (reference sequence). Trimming removed 1 base at V and 4 bases at J, with 8 bases between. The CDR3 totals 13 residues. The DNA of the CDR3 is TGTGCCACCAGCAGAGCCTACCGTTACGAGCAGTACTTC. Amino acids: CATSRAYRYEQYF.

V gene TRBV5-1 combines with J gene TRBJ2-7, with D perhaps TRBD1 (6 bases). The CDR3 runs to 15 residues. The V end lost 0 bases, the J end lost 0 bases, and 10 bases lay between the germline ends. CDR1 is SGHRS, CDR2 YFSETQ, per germline. CDR3 residues: CASSLEGGSSYEQYF. For the CDR3, the DNA is TGCGCCAGCAGCTTGGAAGGGGGTAGCTCCTACGAGCAGTACTTC. The full variable domain, in which reference TRBV5-1 and TRBJ2-7 provide the parts outside the CDR3, is KAGVTQTPRYLIKTRGQQVTLSCSPISGHRSVSWYQQTPGQGLQFLFEYFSETQRNKGNFPGRFSGRQFSNSRSEMNVSTLELGDSALYLCASSLEGGSSYEQYFGPGTRLTVT.

For the CDR3, the DNA is TGTGCCAGCAGTTTACCGGGTTCGCAGGGGGCTTATGGCTACACCTTC. It translates to CASSLPGSQGAYGYTF. The chain employs TRBV28 and TRBJ1-2, with TRBD1 matching over 8 bases. Germline CDR1 is MDHEN and CDR2 is SYDVKM. The CDR3 has 16 residues. J lost 5 bases, V lost 2 bases, and 10 bases had no gene match.

The V call is TRBV9, the J call TRBJ2-2; D not certain. Germline-derived CDR1 and CDR2 are SGDLS and YYNGEE. V was clipped by 6 bases and J by 1 base, with 4 bases between them. The CDR3 consists of 12 residues. The CDR3 sequence is CASTENTGELFF. CDR3 DNA sequence: TGTGCCAGCACAGAGAACACCGGGGAGCTGTTTTTT.

The gene calls are TRBV7-3 and TRBJ2-2; tentative D call: TRBD2 (6 bases). In germline, CDR1 is SGHTA, CDR2 FQGTGA. The CDR3 has 13 residues. Trimming stripped 2 bases from V and 7 bases from J, with 8 bases between. DNA of the CDR3: TGTGCCAGCAGCTTACAGGGAGGCGGGGAGCTGTTTTTT. Protein product: CASSLQGGGELFF.

V is TRBV6-1 and J is TRBJ1-4; perhaps TRBD1 as D (6 bases). Trimming shortened V by 9 bases and J by 6 bases, and 17 bases separated the two germline ends. The CDR3 loop spans 14 amino acids. CDR1 MNHNS and CDR2 SASEGT come from the germline V gene. In DNA, the CDR3 is TGTGCCAGTGGTACAGGGCAATTTGATGAAAAACTGTTTTTT. The encoded protein is CASGTGQFDEKLFF.

The sample holds a few counts of this clone. CDR3 sequence reads: CASKPGNYGYTF. DNA of the CDR3: TGTGCCAGCAAGCCAGGGAACTATGGCTACACCTTC. The chain couples TRBV28 to TRBJ1-2, with TRBD1 as a possible D gene (5 bases). CDR1 and CDR2 (germline): MDHEN, SYDVKM. Trimming removed 7 bases at V and 2 bases at J, with 8 bases between. The CDR3 extends over 12 amino acids.

The chain couples TRBV6-5 to TRBJ2-1; 9 bases are shared with TRBD1. Germline assignment: CDR1 MNHEY and CDR2 SVGAGI. This CDR3 comprises 15 residues. Trimming took 7 bases from V and 4 from J; bases not matched to a gene: 8. The CDR3 reads CASKVTGTGYNEQFF. The CDR3 DNA reads as TGTGCCAGCAAGGTAACCGGGACAGGGTACAATGAGCAGTTCTTC.

V and J are TRBV19 and TRBJ2-2; 8 bases fit TRBD1. Germline V CDR1 and CDR2: LNHDA, SQIVND (reference sequence). The V and J ends lost 10 bases and 6 bases, in that order; junction bases with no gene match: 10. The CDR3 totals 14 residues. CDR3 in DNA: TGTGCCACCCAGGGGGCGAATCAGGCCGGGGAGCTGTTTTTT. Residues: CATQGANQAGELFF.